This is a list of T cell receptor beta chains from one sample in a study of T-cell reconstitution after alpha-beta-depleted transplantation in children. TCRdb reprocessed the PCR reads via MiXCR and lists one record per CDR3 protein. This sample has about 97,000 distinct CDR3 sequences, with over 6% found just once. The sample was PBMCs, taken before TCRalphabeta/CD19-depleted stem cell transplant. The receptors shown here come from a boy aged 2 to 10 with acute lymphoblastic leukemia, due to receive a stem cell transplant. CDR3s include the opening cysteine and the closing phenylalanine or tryptophan. D genes are given only for firm matches. Part of the rows lack a size; the others show once, few, many or a class for expanded clones.

CDR3nt: TGTGCCAGCAGCTTAATCCCCACAGGGGGAAGTGGCACCGGGGAGCTGTTTTTT
CDR3aa: CASSLIPTGGSGTGELFF
abundance: .
d_gene: TRBD1
v_gene: TRBV7-3
len: 18
j_gene: TRBJ2-2

CDR3nt: TGTGCCAGCAGCCCCCTCATCGGGGGTCGCAATTCACCCCTCCACTTT
CDR3aa: CASSPLIGGRNSPLHF
abundance: many
d_gene: .
v_gene: TRBV14
len: 16
j_gene: TRBJ1-6

CDR3nt: TGTGCCAGCAGTTTAGGGTCAAACACTGAAGCTTTCTTT
CDR3aa: CASSLGSNTEAFF
abundance: few
d_gene: .
v_gene: TRBV12-3/TRBV12-4
len: 13
j_gene: TRBJ1-1

CDR3nt: TGTGCCAGTAGTCCTCGGACAATAGGAAACACCATATATTTT
CDR3aa: CASSPRTIGNTIYF
abundance: .
d_gene: .
v_gene: TRBV19
len: 14
j_gene: TRBJ1-3

CDR3nt: TGTGCCAGCAGCATCGGTATAAATTCACCCCTCCACTTT
CDR3aa: CASSIGINSPLHF
abundance: many
d_gene: .
v_gene: TRBV7-2
len: 13
j_gene: TRBJ1-6

CDR3nt: TGCAGCGTTGGGGCAGGGGGCGCGACAAGCTATGGCTACACCTTC
CDR3aa: CSVGAGGATSYGYTF
abundance: many
d_gene: TRBD1
v_gene: TRBV29-1
len: 15
j_gene: TRBJ1-2

CDR3nt: TGCAGCGCTGGGGGACTAGCGGTCTCCGGTACGCAGTATTTT
CDR3aa: CSAGGLAVSGTQYF
abundance: many
d_gene: TRBD2
v_gene: TRBV29-1
len: 14
j_gene: TRBJ2-3

CDR3nt: TGTGCCAGCAAACTGGCGGGGGGGGATGAGCAGTACTTC
CDR3aa: CASKLAGGDEQYF
abundance: .
d_gene: TRBD2
v_gene: TRBV2
len: 13
j_gene: TRBJ2-7

CDR3nt: TGTGCCACCAGCAGAGATCAACTCATTTACGAGCAGTACTTC
CDR3aa: CATSRDQLIYEQYF
abundance: many
d_gene: .
v_gene: TRBV15
len: 14
j_gene: TRBJ2-7

CDR3nt: TGCGCCAGCAGCCAAGAAGCACTAGCGGGGGACAATGAGCAGTTCTTC
CDR3aa: CASSQEALAGDNEQFF
abundance: .
d_gene: TRBD2
v_gene: TRBV4-1
len: 16
j_gene: TRBJ2-1

CDR3nt: TGTGCCAGCAGTACCCCTAGCGGGGGGCAGGATGAGCAGTTCTTC
CDR3aa: CASSTPSGGQDEQFF
abundance: many
d_gene: TRBD2
v_gene: TRBV27
len: 15
j_gene: TRBJ2-1

CDR3nt: TGCAGTGCTAGGGTTGTAGCGGGGGGACGCACAGATACGCAGTATTTT
CDR3aa: CSARVVAGGRTDTQYF
abundance: many
d_gene: TRBD2
v_gene: TRBV20-1
len: 16
j_gene: TRBJ2-3

CDR3nt: TGTGCCAGCAGTCCCTCGGGACAGAGGGGGGAGACCCAGTACTTC
CDR3aa: CASSPSGQRGETQYF
abundance: many
d_gene: TRBD1
v_gene: TRBV6-5
len: 15
j_gene: TRBJ2-5

CDR3nt: TGCAGTGCCCTCCGGACGGAAGGGACCCAGTACTTC
CDR3aa: CSALRTEGTQYF
abundance: few
d_gene: .
v_gene: TRBV20-1
len: 12
j_gene: TRBJ2-5

CDR3nt: TGCAGTGCTAGTCGACTAGCGGGGCGCACAGATACGCAGTATTTT
CDR3aa: CSASRLAGRTDTQYF
abundance: .
d_gene: TRBD2
v_gene: TRBV20-1
len: 15
j_gene: TRBJ2-3

CDR3nt: TGTGCCAGCAGGGCAGGGGTCTACTATGGCTACACCTTC
CDR3aa: CASRAGVYYGYTF
abundance: many
d_gene: .
v_gene: TRBV11-2
len: 13
j_gene: TRBJ1-2

CDR3nt: TGTGCCAGCAGTGCCTTCCTTGAATTTCCTAGCACAGATACGCAGTATTTT
CDR3aa: CASSAFLEFPSTDTQYF
abundance: .
d_gene: .
v_gene: TRBV7-2
len: 17
j_gene: TRBJ2-3

CDR3nt: TGTGCCAGCAGCCAAGTAGCGGGGTACCAAGAGACCCAGTACTTC
CDR3aa: CASSQVAGYQETQYF
abundance: many
d_gene: TRBD2
v_gene: TRBV3-1
len: 15
j_gene: TRBJ2-5

CDR3nt: TGTGCCAGCAGCCCGGTGGGGGCCAAAATCTATGGCTACACCTTC
CDR3aa: CASSPVGAKIYGYTF
abundance: many
d_gene: .
v_gene: TRBV5-6
len: 15
j_gene: TRBJ1-2

CDR3nt: TGTGCCAGCAGAAGGACTAGCGTAACCTACGAGCAGTACTTC
CDR3aa: CASRRTSVTYEQYF
abundance: many
d_gene: TRBD2
v_gene: TRBV6-5
len: 14
j_gene: TRBJ2-7

CDR3nt: TGCAGTGCTAGAGCGGGTCCTAGCACAGATACGCAGTATTTT
CDR3aa: CSARAGPSTDTQYF
abundance: .
d_gene: .
v_gene: TRBV20-1
len: 14
j_gene: TRBJ2-3

CDR3nt: TGTGCCACCCGTGGAGGGGTGAACACCGGGGAGCTGTTTTTT
CDR3aa: CATRGGVNTGELFF
abundance: many
d_gene: .
v_gene: TRBV11-3
len: 14
j_gene: TRBJ2-2

CDR3nt: TGTGCCAGCAGTGAGAGGTCGAGACTAGTCTACGAGCAGTACTTC
CDR3aa: CASSERSRLVYEQYF
abundance: few
d_gene: .
v_gene: TRBV2
len: 15
j_gene: TRBJ2-7

CDR3nt: TGTGCCAGCAGTTTGAGGGTTTCTAGCTCCTACAATGAGCAGTTCTTC
CDR3aa: CASSLRVSSSYNEQFF
abundance: many
d_gene: .
v_gene: TRBV28
len: 16
j_gene: TRBJ2-1

CDR3nt: TGCAGTGCTAGTTTACGGAACTCCCTCTACGAGCAGTACTTC
CDR3aa: CSASLRNSLYEQYF
abundance: many
d_gene: .
v_gene: TRBV20-1
len: 14
j_gene: TRBJ2-7

CDR3nt: TGTGCCAGCAGTCCGGGAACAACAGATACGCAGTATTTT
CDR3aa: CASSPGTTDTQYF
abundance: many
d_gene: .
v_gene: TRBV12-3/TRBV12-4
len: 13
j_gene: TRBJ2-3

CDR3nt: TGTGCCAGCAGCCGGGACAGGGAAGGCTACACCTTC
CDR3aa: CASSRDREGYTF
abundance: few
d_gene: TRBD1
v_gene: TRBV11-2
len: 12
j_gene: TRBJ1-2

CDR3nt: TGTGCCAGTAGTATAGTAGCCTCCGGGAGCACTGAAGCTTTCTTT
CDR3aa: CASSIVASGSTEAFF
abundance: once
d_gene: .
v_gene: TRBV19
len: 15
j_gene: TRBJ1-1

CDR3nt: TGTGCCAGCAGCCGTACAGGGGCCGAGACCATCTATGGCTACACCTTC
CDR3aa: CASSRTGAETIYGYTF
abundance: few
d_gene: TRBD1
v_gene: TRBV9
len: 16
j_gene: TRBJ1-2

CDR3nt: TGCAGTGCTAGAGATAGCGGGGGGTGGGATACGCAGTATTTT
CDR3aa: CSARDSGGWDTQYF
abundance: many
d_gene: TRBD2
v_gene: TRBV20-1
len: 14
j_gene: TRBJ2-3

CDR3nt: TGTGCCAGCAGAGTTAACCCGGGGAATCAGCCCCAGCATTTT
CDR3aa: CASRVNPGNQPQHF
abundance: many
d_gene: .
v_gene: TRBV6-2/TRBV6-3
len: 14
j_gene: TRBJ1-5

CDR3nt: TGTGCCAGCAGTTTATTGATGAACGGGCAACTCCAAGAGACCCAGTACTTC
CDR3aa: CASSLLMNGQLQETQYF
abundance: many
d_gene: .
v_gene: TRBV12-3/TRBV12-4
len: 17
j_gene: TRBJ2-5

CDR3nt: TGTGCCAGCTCACCCGACAGTGGTATTGGGCAGCCCCAGCATTTT
CDR3aa: CASSPDSGIGQPQHF
abundance: many
d_gene: .
v_gene: TRBV18
len: 15
j_gene: TRBJ1-5

CDR3nt: TGTGCCAGTAGCCACCGCGAGACAGGGGGCAATCAGCCCCAGCATTTT
CDR3aa: CASSHRETGGNQPQHF
abundance: .
d_gene: TRBD1
v_gene: TRBV19
len: 16
j_gene: TRBJ1-5

CDR3nt: TGTGCCAGCAGCCAAGTATCGGCCTACGAGCAGTACTTC
CDR3aa: CASSQVSAYEQYF
abundance: .
d_gene: .
v_gene: TRBV3-1
len: 13
j_gene: TRBJ2-7

CDR3nt: TGTGCCAGTAGTGTATATGTTACAAACTCTGGGGCCAACGTCCTGACTTTC
CDR3aa: CASSVYVTNSGANVLTF
abundance: many
d_gene: .
v_gene: TRBV19
len: 17
j_gene: TRBJ2-6

CDR3nt: TGCAGCACTTCGGACAGCCTGAACACTGAAGCTTTCTTT
CDR3aa: CSTSDSLNTEAFF
abundance: few
d_gene: .
v_gene: TRBV29-1
len: 13
j_gene: TRBJ1-1

CDR3nt: TGTGCCAGCAGCTTAGAGGGACAGACCTACGAGCAGTACTTC
CDR3aa: CASSLEGQTYEQYF
abundance: few
d_gene: TRBD1
v_gene: TRBV11-2
len: 14
j_gene: TRBJ2-7

CDR3nt: TGCGCCAGCAGCCAACCTGACAGGGTTAATGAAAAACTGTTTTTT
CDR3aa: CASSQPDRVNEKLFF
abundance: many
d_gene: TRBD1
v_gene: TRBV4-1
len: 15
j_gene: TRBJ1-4

CDR3nt: TGCGCCAGCAGCCAAGAGTGGGCCAGGTCCGGAGATGGCTACACCTTC
CDR3aa: CASSQEWARSGDGYTF
abundance: few
d_gene: .
v_gene: TRBV4-3
len: 16
j_gene: TRBJ1-2

CDR3nt: TGTGCCAGCAGCTCTTCGGTGTCATCCACAGATACGCAGTATTTT
CDR3aa: CASSSSVSSTDTQYF
abundance: many
d_gene: .
v_gene: TRBV3-1
len: 15
j_gene: TRBJ2-3

CDR3nt: TGTGCCAGCTCACCTAGACAGGGGGGGCCTGAAGCTTTCTTT
CDR3aa: CASSPRQGGPEAFF
abundance: .
d_gene: TRBD1
v_gene: TRBV18
len: 14
j_gene: TRBJ1-1

CDR3nt: TGTGCCAGCAGCCGGGACAGCTCCGCGGCTTTCTTT
CDR3aa: CASSRDSSAAFF
abundance: many
d_gene: TRBD1
v_gene: TRBV7-9
len: 12
j_gene: TRBJ1-1

CDR3nt: TGTGCCAGCTACACGGGACAGCATAATTCACCCCTCCACTTT
CDR3aa: CASYTGQHNSPLHF
abundance: few
d_gene: TRBD1
v_gene: TRBV2
len: 14
j_gene: TRBJ1-6

CDR3nt: TGTGCCAGCAGCCAAGAAAGCGGCGAGCAGTACTTC
CDR3aa: CASSQESGEQYF
abundance: many
d_gene: .
v_gene: TRBV3-1
len: 12
j_gene: TRBJ2-7

CDR3nt: TGTGCCACCAGCAGAGAGTGGGCTAGCGGGACTAGCACAGATACGCAGTATTTT
CDR3aa: CATSREWASGTSTDTQYF
abundance: medium-sized
d_gene: TRBD2
v_gene: TRBV15
len: 18
j_gene: TRBJ2-3

CDR3nt: TGCAGCGGACAGGCGTTGAGCAATCAGCCCCAGCATTTT
CDR3aa: CSGQALSNQPQHF
abundance: .
d_gene: TRBD1
v_gene: TRBV20-1
len: 13
j_gene: TRBJ1-5

CDR3nt: TGTGCCAGCAGCTATAGCGGGCGCGGAGAGACCCAGTACTTC
CDR3aa: CASSYSGRGETQYF
abundance: many
d_gene: TRBD2
v_gene: TRBV7-9
len: 14
j_gene: TRBJ2-5

CDR3nt: TGTGCCAGCAGGATCACGGGGAACACTGAAGCTTTCTTT
CDR3aa: CASRITGNTEAFF
abundance: .
d_gene: .
v_gene: TRBV12-3/TRBV12-4
len: 13
j_gene: TRBJ1-1

CDR3nt: TGTGCCAGCAGTTTAGCAGGCGCCTCTGGAAACACCATATATTTT
CDR3aa: CASSLAGASGNTIYF
abundance: few
d_gene: .
v_gene: TRBV12-3/TRBV12-4
len: 15
j_gene: TRBJ1-3

CDR3nt: TGTGCCAGCATACGGACAGGCTATGGCTACACCTTC
CDR3aa: CASIRTGYGYTF
abundance: many
d_gene: TRBD1
v_gene: TRBV2
len: 12
j_gene: TRBJ1-2